The T cell receptor beta chain described here comes from a study of T cells in localized non-small cell lung cancer. Study-level points and caveats: Within adjacent lung there appeared a median approximately 57 of the top 100 tumor clones. There was an association of higher blood T cell density with longer overall survival. Clonality of T cells reached its maximum in uninvolved adjacent lung, surpassing tumor.

As to this clone: Its antigen is unidentified.

Using immunoSEQ multiplex PCR, the repertoire was profiled, and TCRdb retains in-frame clones only, with some absent. The data contain some 38,000 clones, just over 85% of them singletons. The germline V and J ends were trimmed by 1 base and 0 bases, with 10 bases remaining between them. This CDR3 is built from 16 residues. Germline values: CDR1 LGHNA, CDR2 YNFKEQ. The material sequenced was peripheral blood mononuclear cells, taken before any cancer treatment. This TCR was sampled from a male donor aged 60 or over with stage II lung adenocarcinoma. The rearrangement uses TRBV4-2 and TRBJ2-1, with D hard to call. The CDR3 sequence: CASSQAVRSSYNEQFF. The CDR3 nucleotides read TGTGCCAGCAGCCAAGCCGTGAGGAGCTCCTACAATGAGCAGTTCTTC.